The TCR beta chain under discussion was sequenced for a study of T cell clusters in autoimmune cytopenias (dated by TCRdb to the late 2010s). In the study overall: Healthy donor controls had a mean age of roughly 50 years and a median age of approximately 62 years, with about 50% of the roughly 40 female. The goal of the study was to find out whether patients with autoimmune cytopenia have a disease-specific immune repertoire signature that could be used as a blood-based biomarker. TRB and IGH repertoires from peripheral blood were sequenced in autoimmune cytopenia patients at active disease and during treatment follow-up, with healthy, CLL and autoimmune hepatitis controls included alongside. A median TRB sequencing depth of approximately 50,000 reads per sample was reached, and a median of around 2,300 distinct TRB clonotypes per sample was obtained. For primary cytopenia, the controls were about 25 age-matched healthy donors, and for secondary cytopenia, the controls were 14 age-matched CLL patients. The comparison group for autoimmune hepatitis repertoires was about 25 healthy donors matched for age and sex. The investigation overall reported the following: The GLIPH analysis suggested a lack of physiological T cell clusters in primary autoimmune cytopenia patients, since some 52 clusters were exclusive to healthy donors whereas 17 were exclusive to patients. The T cell clusters were only ever defined in silico, so experimental validation of their functional role was still needed. Healthy donors showed around 3.1-fold more exclusive TRB clusters than active autoimmune hepatitis patients, consistent with an autoimmunity-wide signature. In the comparison of secondary cytopenia with CLL, no cluster-lack signature showed up, apparently because the dominant lymphoma-associated repertoire masked the signature. The TRB repertoire shifts, including less even repertoires in secondary cytopenia and CLL, mostly reflected lymphoma bias and not autoimmunity.

Note on this clonotype: The antigen it recognizes is unknown.

Sequences MDHEN (CDR1) and SYDVKM (CDR2) are obtained from the germline V gene. The cysteine opens and the phenylalanine closes a CDR3 of 13 amino acids. DNA was not recorded. Per sample, about 230 ng of peripheral blood genomic DNA, tens of thousands of genome equivalents, was used for TRB amplification. Multiplex PCR with a touch-down protocol amplified TRB rearrangements, with the TRB-A and TRB-B primer pools combined in a single tube. Illumina adapters and sample indices were added to the amplicons through two consecutive PCR reactions performed with Phusion HS II polymerase. The amplicons were gel-purified using the NucleoSpin Gel and PCR Clean-up kit, after which quantification was performed by Qubit and quality was checked on an Agilent 2100 Bioanalyzer. Sequencing of the libraries was performed on an Illumina MiSeq with 600-cycle, single-indexed, paired-end runs. In the original analysis: MiXCR version 2.1.12 with the default MiXCR reference library was used to align and assemble TRB reads. Each unique CDR3 nucleotide sequence defined a clone, and only productive sequences with at least two reads were analysed. Repertoire diversity was assessed by alpha-parameterized diversity profiles (alpha 0 to 5), including Shannon (alpha 1) and Simpson (alpha 2) indices, computed with an R script. Combinatorial TRB VJ usage was computed with the tcR package and compared between cohorts by principal component analysis with ade4. TCRbeta CDR3s were clustered with GLIPH on cohort pairs matched by age and read depth, and cluster frequencies were compared by Wilcoxon test. After reprocessing by TCRdb, each CDR3 protein sequence is one entry, and no DNA is given. For this entry, the V and J calls and clone size follow TCRdb and not the study's own pipeline. For this sample, the table gives approximately 16,000 distinct CDR3 sequences. The leading ten clones occupy 3% to 4.5% of the sample.

The same data also contributed to another study, on T cell repertoires in aging, cancer and after chemotherapy. From that second study: The donors fell into six age groups ranging from 30 or younger to 70 or older, and each group had at least three individuals. Control TCR repertoires from healthy donors were recorded over several months to years, and clear clonal overlap was observed across re-sampling. The full dataset contained about 10 million TCR reads. Untreated patients with hematological or solid cancers showed significantly lower blood TCR diversity and higher clonality than age-matched healthy donors. Declining TCR diversity with age in healthy donors was mainly explained by loss of richness; in cancer patients, loss of evenness also contributed. Median generation probability increased over the chemotherapy interval in both cancer cohorts, suggesting repertoire reconstitution through rebound thymic output. It was noted by the authors that conclusions about immunological memory after chemotherapy cannot be drawn from the repertoire data. The study profiled peripheral blood TCR beta repertoires from healthy donors and cancer patients to examine immunoaging and T cell reconstitution after chemotherapy. The cohort comprised 200 to 250 cancer patients, over 90 with hematological and over 110 with solid cancers, plus 95 healthy donors as a reference group. TRB sequences were processed with MiXCR versions 2.12 and 3.0.5. Shannon diversity, evenness, clonality (one minus evenness), and alpha-parameterized diversity profiles from alpha 0 to 5 were included as repertoire metrics. The IGoR algorithm was used to calculate generation probabilities of clones in the paired pre- and post-chemotherapy samples.

The receptor was isolated from a human donor in good health. Sample: peripheral blood. This chain is built from TRBV28 and TRBJ2-3; without DNA, the TCRdb call of TRBD1 cannot be checked. The encoded CDR3 is CASQQGEVDTQYF.